These 29 T cell receptor beta chains originate from one sample sequenced in a study of T cells in localized non-small cell lung cancer. The protocol was immunoSEQ multiplex PCR, while the TCRdb copy is restricted to in-frame clones and leaves out a portion. The sample has about 52,000 clones, 60% to 85% seen once. The sequenced sample was PBMCs, obtained before any cancer treatment. Every receptor here comes from a woman aged 40 to 75 with stage II lung adenocarcinoma.

The chain carries TRBV19 and TRBJ1-1; D uncertain. The CDR3 consists of 12 residues. From germline, CDR1 is LNHDA and CDR2 SQIVND (reference sequence). V was pared by 5 bases and J by 0 bases, with 4 bases between. CDR3 DNA sequence: TGTGCCAGTAGTGACATGAACACTGAAGCTTTCTTT. Encoded protein: CASSDMNTEAFF. Together with reference TRBV19 and TRBJ1-1, the CDR3 gives the full variable domain: DGGITQSPKYLFRKEGQNVTLSCEQNLNHDAMYWYRQDPGQGLRLIYYSQIVNDFQKGDIAEGYSVSREKKESFPLTVTSAQKNPTAFYLCASSDMNTEAFFGQGTRLTVV.

The chain recombines TRBV27 with TRBJ2-2, with 7 bases aligning to TRBD1. The trim removed 4 bases at V and 4 bases at J, leaving 6 bases unmatched. The CDR3 covers 15 residues. Germline V gene lookup returns CDR1 MNHEY and CDR2 SMNVEV (reference sequence). CDR3 DNA sequence: TGTGCCAGCAGTTCCACAGGGGCGGCCACCGGGGAGCTGTTTTTT. Protein product: CASSSTGAATGELFF.

This sequence joins TRBV14 and TRBJ2-1, with D perhaps matching TRBD1 (6 bases). V was cut by 4 bases and J by 8 bases, with 21 bases left in between. The CDR3 contains 16 residues. The V gene's germline CDR1 is SGHDN and CDR2 FVKESK. The CDR3 loop reads CASSPGLGASSDEQFF. CDR3 sequence (DNA): TGTGCCAGCAGCCCCGGGCTGGGGGCCTCTTCTGATGAGCAGTTCTTC.

The CDR3 sequence is CASSKGSIEQFF. The DNA of the CDR3 is TGTGCCAGCAGCAAAGGGTCAATTGAGCAGTTCTTC. This rearrangement joins TRBV28 to TRBJ2-1; D remains ambiguous. The CDR3 consists of 12 residues. Trimming took 6 bases from V and 9 from J, leaving 12 bases between them. CDR1 is MDHEN, CDR2 SYDVKM, per germline.

The rearrangement uses TRBV27 and TRBJ2-7, with TRBD1 identical over 8 bases. CDR1 MNHEY and CDR2 SMNVEV come from the germline V gene (reference sequence). The CDR3 is made up of 15 amino acids. J lost 2 bases, V lost 4 bases, and 7 bases had no gene match. The CDR3 DNA sequence: TGTGCCAGCAGTTCACCGGGACAGGCTACCTACGAGCAGTACTTC. This encodes CASSSPGQATYEQYF.

The J gene is TRBJ2-7, the V gene TRBV4-1, with 9 bases that match TRBD1. Germline trimming cut 2 bases from V and 2 bases from J; bases unmatched to any gene: 4. CDR3 length: 15 amino acids. Germline CDR1 and CDR2: MGHRA and YSYEKL. The CDR3 reads CASSQPWTGAYEQYF. The CDR3 region has the DNA TGCGCCAGCAGCCAACCGTGGACAGGGGCCTACGAGCAGTACTTC.

The gene calls are TRBV18 and TRBJ2-5; 12 nucleotides agree with TRBD2. The V gene end was trimmed by 4 bases and the J gene end by 4 bases; junction bases not matched to a gene: 13. In germline, CDR1 is KGHSH, CDR2 LQKENI. There are 18 residues in the CDR3. The CDR3 bases are TGTGCCAGCTCACGGCAGAGCACTAGCGGGGGGTCTGGAGAGACCCAGTACTTC. This encodes CASSRQSTSGGSGETQYF.

This clone was observed a single time. This chain joins TRBV6-1 and TRBJ1-1; maybe TRBD1 (5 bases). The V and J ends lost 3 bases and 0 bases respectively, with 11 bases between them. Looked up from germline, CDR1 is MNHNS and CDR2 is SASEGT. The length of the CDR3 is 15 residues. As DNA, the CDR3 is TGTGCCAGCAGTGACCGCCGGGGCGTGAACACTGAAGCTTTCTTT. This sequence encodes CASSDRRGVNTEAFF.

The rearrangement uses TRBV28 and TRBJ1-1; D is uncertain. This CDR3 has 11 amino acids. Per the germline V gene, CDR1 is MDHEN and CDR2 is SYDVKM. V shed 4 bases and J shed 6 bases, with 6 bases lying between them. CDR3 residues: CASSWGSEAFF. The DNA of the CDR3 is TGTGCCAGCAGTTGGGGTTCTGAAGCTTTCTTT.

The chain has TRBV27 and TRBJ2-1; D is unresolved. The V and J ends lost 5 bases and 3 bases respectively, with 8 bases between them. The CDR3 consists of 13 residues. Germline lookup yields CDR1 MNHEY and CDR2 SMNVEV (reference sequence). The CDR3 DNA is TGTGCCAGCAGTCCCCCGCTCTACAATGAGCAGTTCTTC. It encodes CASSPPLYNEQFF.

This clone was detected once. J is TRBJ1-5 and V is TRBV4-1, with TRBD1 identical over 10 bases. Germline V CDR1 and CDR2: MGHRA, YSYEKL. The CDR3 is made up of 15 amino acids. The trim removed 7 bases at V and 7 bases at J, leaving 10 bases unmatched. The CDR3: CASTLEGTGAQPQHF. Written as DNA, the CDR3 is TGCGCCAGCACCCTAGAAGGGACAGGGGCCCAGCCCCAGCATTTT.

This clone was seen only once. The CDR3 region is CASRTSGGADEQFF. Written as DNA, the CDR3 is TGTGCCAGCAGGACTAGCGGGGGGGCTGATGAGCAGTTCTTC. J is TRBJ2-1 and V is TRBV19; 15 bases line up with TRBD2. This CDR3 region has 14 residues. After removal of 9 bases from V and 8 bases from J, the junction contained 5 bases not matched to a gene. Per germline, CDR1 LNHDA and CDR2 SQIVND (reference sequence). Complete variable domain (other parts from reference TRBV19 and TRBJ2-1): DGGITQSPKYLFRKEGQNVTLSCEQNLNHDAMYWYRQDPGQGLRLIYYSQIVNDFQKGDIAEGYSVSREKKESFPLTVTSAQKNPTAFYLCASRTSGGADEQFFGPGTRLTVL.

This clone was counted between two and nine times. The genes are TRBV19 and TRBJ1-5, with TRBD1 identical over 9 bases. The CDR3 is 16 residues long. CDR1 and CDR2 from the germline V gene are LNHDA and SQIVND (reference sequence). J lost 7 bases, V lost 0 bases, and 7 bases had no gene match. The CDR3 sequence is CASSIDGQGSSQPQHF. CDR3 coding DNA: TGTGCCAGTAGTATAGATGGACAGGGGTCGTCACAGCCCCAGCATTTT.

J is TRBJ2-5 and V is TRBV5-1, with D possibly TRBD1 on 5 matching bases. The CDR3 loop spans 15 amino acids. Germline V CDR1 and CDR2: SGHRS, YFSETQ. V gave up 0 bases and J gave up 4 bases, with 13 bases separating them. In nucleotides, the CDR3 is TGCGCCAGCAGCTTGGATCCAGGGCAACGAGAGACCCAGTACTTC. This translates into CASSLDPGQRETQYF.

Only a few counts were recorded for this clone. This chain joins TRBV14 and TRBJ2-1, with D perhaps TRBD1 (6 bases). The germline gives CDR1 SGHDN, CDR2 FVKESK. Between the trimmed V and J ends, which lost 6 bases and 7 bases, there was a span of 10 bases. The CDR3 loop spans 12 amino acids. The DNA for the CDR3 is TGTGCCAGCAGTCTCAGGGGTAATGAGCAGTTCTTC. It yields the protein CASSLRGNEQFF.

V and J are TRBV7-2 and TRBJ2-1; tentative D call: TRBD2 (5 bases). This CDR3 is built from 16 residues. The ends were cut back, 5 bases at V and 2 bases at J, with 16 bases in the middle. Germline V gives CDR1 SGHTA, CDR2 FQGNSA. The CDR3 DNA is TGTGCCAGCAGCCCAAACAACGGGGTTCCCTACAATGAGCAGTTCTTC. It specifies CASSPNNGVPYNEQFF.

In its sample, this clone was seen a few times. This rearrangement joins TRBV25-1 to TRBJ2-5; 10 nucleotides agree with TRBD2. V lost 2 bases, J lost 1 base, and 1 base stayed unmatched. Germline values: CDR1 MGHDK, CDR2 SYGVNS. The CDR3 is 15 amino acids. The CDR3 region has the DNA TGTGCCAGCAGTGAAAGCGGGGGGGCCCAAGAGACCCAGTACTTC. Protein sequence: CASSESGGAQETQYF.

The chain couples TRBV19 to TRBJ1-2, with a tentative D call TRBD1 (5 bases). V lost 7 bases to trimming and J lost 3 bases, with 18 bases between them. The CDR3 totals 15 residues. Germline CDR1 and CDR2: LNHDA and SQIVND (reference sequence). DNA of the CDR3: TGTGCCAGTACCACAGACAGTTCCGATTACTATGGCTACACCTTC. Residues: CASTTDSSDYYGYTF.

The chain joins TRBV7-9 to TRBJ1-1, with D possibly TRBD1 on 6 matching bases. The germline gives CDR1 SEHNR, CDR2 FQNEAQ (reference sequence). V lost 6 bases and J lost 2, with 13 bases in between. The CDR3 has 14 residues. CDR3 in DNA: TGTGCCAGCAGAAGAACAGGGCAAAACACTGAAGCTTTCTTT. Translated: CASRRTGQNTEAFF.

The CDR3, as DNA: TGCAGCGCTAGAGCGGGAGTTAGCACAGATACGCAGTATTTT. Its protein product is CSARAGVSTDTQYF. V gene TRBV29-1 combines with J gene TRBJ2-3; 8 nucleotides align to TRBD2. Trimming removed 7 bases from V and 0 bases from J; junction bases left unmatched: 6. The length of the CDR3 is 14 residues. Per germline, CDR1 SQVTM and CDR2 ANQGSEA.

This chain uses TRBV28 with TRBJ1-2; D may be TRBD1 (6 bases). CDR1 MDHEN and CDR2 SYDVKM come from the germline V gene. Trimming stripped 6 bases from V and 6 bases from J, with 17 bases between. CDR3 size: 14 residues. The CDR3 DNA reads TGTGCCAGCAGGCCTCAGGGGTGGGGGCATGGCTACACCTTC. Translating gives CASRPQGWGHGYTF.

With respect to this clone: Different DNA sequences within this sample yield the same CDR3. This chain links TRBV7-2 with TRBJ1-5, with no clear D. Germline-derived CDR1 and CDR2 are SGHTA and FQGNSA. With 1 base removed from V and 5 bases from J, the gap between germline ends came to 6 bases. The CDR3 is 13 residues long. The CDR3 nucleotides read TGTGCCAGCAGCTTAGGCAGTCATCAGCCCCAGCATTTT. This gives the protein CASSLGSHQPQHF. The full variable domain, rest sourced from reference TRBV7-2 and TRBJ1-5, is GAGVSQSPSNKVTEKGKDVELRCDPISGHTALYWYRQSLGQGLEFLIYFQGNSAPDKSGLPSDRFSAERTGGSVSTLTIQRTQQEDSAVYLCASSLGSHQPQHFGDGTRLSIL.

This clone was seen a few times. J is TRBJ1-2 and V is TRBV30; maybe TRBD1 (5 bases). CDR3 size: 14 residues. V lost 1 base and J lost 7, with 16 bases in between. Germline V CDR1 and CDR2: GTSNPN, SVGIG (reference sequence). This CDR3 reads CAWSAPRALGGYTF. CDR3 bases: TGTGCCTGGAGTGCCCCCAGGGCCTTAGGTGGCTACACCTTC.

The rearrangement links TRBV6-4 to TRBJ2-2; D is possibly TRBD1 (5 bases). The CDR3 totals 12 residues. Germline V gene lookup returns CDR1 MRHNA and CDR2 SNTAGT. The DNA for the CDR3 is TGTGCAACGCAATCCAGGGCCGGGGAGCTGTTTTTT. This sequence encodes CATQSRAGELFF.

J is TRBJ1-5 and V is TRBV10-3; no reliable D call. The V end was cut by 0 bases, the J end by 5 bases, with 5 bases between. CDR3 length equals 13 residues. Germline CDR1 ENHRY, CDR2 SYGVKD. CDR3 amino acids: CAISESDDQPQHF. The CDR3 DNA reads TGTGCCATCAGTGAGTCCGACGATCAGCCCCAGCATTTT.

The chain carries TRBV15 and TRBJ2-3, with 10 bases fitting TRBD2. The CDR3 length is 15 residues. Germline lookup yields CDR1 LNHNV and CDR2 YYDKDF (reference sequence). Germline trimming cut 8 bases from V and 1 base from J; bases unmatched to any gene: 6. This chain's CDR3 is CATGSGGAGTDTQYF. In DNA, the CDR3 is TGTGCCACCGGGAGCGGGGGGGCTGGCACAGATACGCAGTATTTT.

V and J are TRBV6-5 and TRBJ1-5; the D gene is possibly TRBD1 (6 bases). The V end was cut by 4 bases, the J end by 6 bases, with 13 bases between. Germline CDR1 is MNHEY and CDR2 is SVGAGI. This CDR3 comprises 14 residues. CDR3: CASSFPGEGQPQHF. In DNA form, the CDR3 reads TGTGCCAGCAGTTTCCCAGGGGAGGGTCAGCCCCAGCATTTT.

This clone was counted between two and nine times. The chain has TRBV7-9 and TRBJ1-2, with D maybe TRBD1 (6 bases). V lost 1 base to trimming and J lost 3 bases, with 15 bases between them. CDR1 and CDR2 (germline): SEHNR, FQNEAQ (reference sequence). The CDR3 contains 16 residues. The CDR3 nucleotides read TGTGCCAGCAGCTTAGAAAGTCGGGGGGGCGACTATGGCTACACCTTC. It yields the protein CASSLESRGGDYGYTF.

The chain carries TRBV7-9 and TRBJ1-3; 7 bases fit TRBD1. CDR3 length equals 15 residues. Germline CDR1 SEHNR, CDR2 FQNEAQ (reference sequence). V lost 0 bases and J lost 3; bases outside the gene matches: 2. The CDR3 DNA follows: TGTGCCAGCAGCTTAGCAGGGGGCTTTGGAAACACCATATATTTT. It encodes CASSLAGGFGNTIYF.